Presented here are 24 T cell receptor beta chains from one specimen sequenced in a study of CD8+ T cells in alopecia areata. Sequencing relied on a cDNA template that was reverse transcribed from extracted RNA. Libraries were prepared by immunoSEQ multiplex PCR; TCRdb keeps only in-frame clonotypes and omits some of them. The table shows some 180,000 clones, with approximately 60% occurring only once. What was sequenced was CD8+ T cells sorted from blood. Receptor source: a human donor in good health.

The table lists this clone with a few counts. Other DNA sequences in the sample encode the same CDR3. V and J are TRBV27 and TRBJ1-1; D gene uncertain. The CDR3 is 13 amino acids. Looked up from germline, CDR1 is MNHEY and CDR2 is SMNVEV (reference sequence). The V end was cut by 2 bases, the J end by 1 base, with 5 bases between. CDR3 region: CASSLRENTEAFF. In DNA, the CDR3 is TGTGCCAGCAGTTTAAGAGAGAACACTGAAGCTTTCTTT.

The rearrangement links TRBV5-6 to TRBJ2-2; TRBD1 matches 11 bases. The length of the CDR3 is 16 residues. With 2 bases clipped from V and 5 bases from J, the junction kept 5 bases outside the gene matches. Per the germline V gene, CDR1 is SGHDT and CDR2 is YYEEEE. The CDR3 nucleotides read TGTGCCAGCAGCTTCCCGGGACAGGGGGAAACCGGGGAGCTGTTTTTT. It is translated as CASSFPGQGETGELFF.

CDR3 bases: TGTGCCAGCAGTACGCTCGGGGACGAGCAGTACTTC. The encoded protein is CASSTLGDEQYF. The chain couples TRBV5-6 to TRBJ2-7; D perhaps matches TRBD2 (5 bases). V lost 5 bases to trimming and J lost 5 bases, with 11 bases between them. The CDR3 contains 12 residues. Germline V gene data show CDR1 as SGHDT and CDR2 as YYEEEE.

This clone was observed a few times. The V gene is TRBV28, the J gene TRBJ2-7; D ambiguous. With 3 bases removed from V and 3 bases from J, the gap between germline ends came to 6 bases. CDR1 is MDHEN, CDR2 SYDVKM, per germline. This CDR3 contains 12 residues. The CDR3 loop is CASSFFDYEQYF. The CDR3 DNA reads TGTGCCAGCAGTTTCTTCGACTACGAGCAGTACTTC.

The J gene is TRBJ2-5, the V gene TRBV6-5; maybe TRBD1 (6 bases). Germline V CDR1 and CDR2: MNHEY, SVGAGI. The V end lost 6 bases, the J end lost 5 bases, and 13 bases lay between the germline ends. This CDR3 has 13 amino acids. The CDR3, as DNA: TGTGCCAGCAGGCCTACAGGGTGGGAGACCCAGTACTTC. Amino acid sequence: CASRPTGWETQYF.

This clone came up a few times. V and J are TRBV29-1 and TRBJ2-2; TRBD1 matches at 7 bases. From germline, CDR1 is SQVTM and CDR2 ANQGSEA. V was clipped by 7 bases and J by 1 base; unmatched bases: 3. The CDR3 consists of 13 residues. As DNA, the CDR3 is TGCAGCGGAGGACAGGAGAACACCGGGGAGCTGTTTTTT. Its protein product is CSGGQENTGELFF.

This clone was seen a few times. This CDR3 is also generated by other DNA sequences in the sample. The V and J genes are TRBV29-1 and TRBJ1-1; D gene unclear. The CDR3 runs to 12 residues. The germline gives CDR1 SQVTM, CDR2 ANQGSEA. V lost 2 bases and J lost 2, with 6 bases in between. The CDR3 is CSVEKGNTEAFF. CDR3 bases: TGCAGCGTTGAAAAGGGTAACACTGAAGCTTTCTTT.

V is TRBV7-9 and J is TRBJ2-5; TRBD1 matches at 9 bases. Losses at the gene ends were 1 base for V and 5 bases for J; bases not matched to a gene: 8. In germline, CDR1 is SEHNR, CDR2 FQNEAQ (reference sequence). The CDR3 is 16 amino acids. In nucleotides, the CDR3 is TGTGCCAGCAGCTTAGTCCCTACAGGGGGCAGTGAGACCCAGTACTTC. Translating it yields CASSLVPTGGSETQYF.

CDR3 nucleotide sequence: TGTGCCAGCAGCTTACTGTTAGACAGTGTAGATGAGCAGTTCTTC. Its translation: CASSLLLDSVDEQFF. The rearrangement links TRBV11-1 to TRBJ2-1; weak D call: TRBD1 (5 bases). This CDR3 is 15 amino acids long. Germline V gene sequence: CDR1 SGHAT, CDR2 FQDESV (reference sequence). The germline V and J ends were trimmed by 2 bases and 8 bases, with 16 bases remaining between them.

The chain employs TRBV5-6 and TRBJ2-7; TRBD1 agrees at 10 bases. With 3 bases clipped from V and 6 bases from J, the junction kept 9 bases outside the gene matches. The CDR3 is 15 amino acids. Germline lookup yields CDR1 SGHDT and CDR2 YYEEEE. Here the CDR3 DNA reads TGTGCCAGCAGCTGGGAGGGACAGGGGTTTGTCGAGCAGTACTTC. Its protein is CASSWEGQGFVEQYF.

The J gene is TRBJ2-7, the V gene TRBV20-1; 7 nucleotides match TRBD1. Germline loops: CDR1 DFQATT, CDR2 SNEGSKA (reference sequence). CDR3 length: 11 amino acids. Germline trimming cut 6 bases from V and 6 bases from J; bases unmatched to any gene: 5. CDR3 in amino acids: CSARQGREQYF. In nucleotides, the CDR3 is TGCAGTGCGCGACAGGGCCGCGAGCAGTACTTC.

This clone was counted a few times. The chain is built from TRBV27 and TRBJ1-6; TRBD1 matches at 8 bases. V lost 8 bases and J lost 11; bases outside the gene matches: 11. This CDR3 has 14 amino acids. CDR1 is MNHEY and CDR2 is SMNVEV in the germline V gene (reference sequence). CDR3 DNA: TGTGCCAGCCGCCGGGGACAGGAGAATGCACCCCTCCACTTT. Protein: CASRRGQENAPLHF.

The V and J genes are TRBV5-8 and TRBJ2-5; weak D call: TRBD1 (5 bases). The CDR3 length is 16 residues. CDR1 and CDR2 (germline): SGHTS, YDEGEE. Trimming shortened V by 0 bases and J by 1 base, and 13 bases separated the two germline ends. CDR3 bases: TGTGCCAGCAGCTTGGGGCAGGGTTGGGGCCAAGAGACCCAGTACTTC. Translated: CASSLGQGWGQETQYF.

This chain joins TRBV9 and TRBJ1-1, with D possibly matching TRBD1 (6 bases). The V and J ends lost 1 base and 4 bases respectively, with 11 bases between them. Germline CDR1 reads SGDLS; CDR2 reads YYNGEE. CDR3 length: 14 amino acids. In DNA, the CDR3 is TGTGCCAGCAGCGTATGGGGGCTGGGCACTGAAGCTTTCTTT. This codes for CASSVWGLGTEAFF.

The chain uses TRBV5-1 and TRBJ2-7; the D gene could be TRBD1 or TRBD2 (5 bases each). V lost 0 bases to trimming and J lost 0 bases, with 10 bases between them. The CDR3 has 15 residues. Germline-derived CDR1 and CDR2 are SGHRS and YFSETQ. The CDR3 reads CASSLGGAISYEQYF. DNA of the CDR3: TGCGCCAGCAGCTTGGGAGGGGCTATCTCCTACGAGCAGTACTTC.

V usage is TRBV4-1 and J usage is TRBJ2-7, with D tentatively TRBD1 (5 bases). The V end was cut by 2 bases, the J end by 2 bases, with 10 bases between. This CDR3 has 14 residues. Germline V gene lookup returns CDR1 MGHRA and CDR2 YSYEKL. The DNA for the CDR3 is TGCGCCAGCAGCCAAACGCAGGGCACCTACGAGCAGTACTTC. Encoded protein: CASSQTQGTYEQYF.

This clone was seen a single time. The rearrangement links TRBV4-1 to TRBJ2-1; D uncertain. The CDR3 consists of 16 residues. The V gene's germline CDR1 is MGHRA and CDR2 YSYEKL. The V and J ends lost 0 bases and 2 bases respectively, with 11 bases between them. CDR3 nucleotide sequence: TGCGCCAGCAGCCAAGATATGGCGGCTCCCTACAATGAGCAGTTCTTC. Translation gives CASSQDMAAPYNEQFF.

The genes are TRBV6-6 and TRBJ1-5; maybe TRBD1 (5 bases). Deletions cut 4 bases from V and 2 bases from J, with 9 bases between. Germline loops: CDR1 MNHNY, CDR2 SVGAGI (reference sequence). The CDR3 is made up of 14 amino acids. CDR3 sequence: CASSLGPGNQPQHF. The CDR3 nucleotides read TGTGCCAGCAGTTTGGGGCCCGGCAATCAGCCCCAGCATTTT.

This rearrangement joins TRBV7-9 to TRBJ1-5, with D possibly TRBD1 on 6 matching bases. V lost 1 base to trimming and J lost 7 bases, with 11 bases between them. This CDR3 spans 14 amino acids. The germline CDR1 and CDR2 sequences are SEHNR and FQNEAQ (reference sequence). This CDR3 is CASSLGGLEQPQHF. The CDR3 nucleotides are TGTGCCAGCAGCTTAGGGGGGCTCGAACAGCCCCAGCATTTT.

CDR3 sequence (DNA): TGTGCCAGCAGCTTAGGGGTAGGCACTGAAGCTTTCTTT. Translation gives CASSLGVGTEAFF. This chain uses TRBV7-8 with TRBJ1-1; D is ambiguous. This CDR3 has 13 residues. Trimming stripped 1 base from V and 4 bases from J, with 7 bases between. Germline CDR1 and CDR2: SGHVS and FQNEAQ.

The J gene is TRBJ2-1, the V gene TRBV19; D may correspond to TRBD1 or TRBD2 (5 bases each). Trimming shortened V by 5 bases and J by 7 bases, and 12 bases separated the two germline ends. CDR3 length: 13 residues. Germline CDR1 reads LNHDA; CDR2 reads SQIVND (reference sequence). For the CDR3, the DNA is TGTGCCAGTAGTTCCCTGGGGGTTAATGAGCAGTTCTTC. This codes for CASSSLGVNEQFF. Full variable domain (missing parts from reference TRBV19 and TRBJ2-1): DGGITQSPKYLFRKEGQNVTLSCEQNLNHDAMYWYRQDPGQGLRLIYYSQIVNDFQKGDIAEGYSVSREKKESFPLTVTSAQKNPTAFYLCASSSLGVNEQFFGPGTRLTVL.

V gene TRBV23-1 combines with J gene TRBJ2-7, with 8 nucleotides matching TRBD2. TRBV23-1 is an open reading frame whose function is uncertain. V was pared by 0 bases and J by 6 bases, with 4 bases of the junction left unmatched. The CDR3 is 14 amino acids. The chain's CDR3 is CASSQSRTSSEQYF. CDR3 nucleotide sequence: TGCGCCAGCAGTCAATCAAGGACTAGCAGCGAGCAGTACTTC.

The rearrangement links TRBV2 to TRBJ1-1; D is ambiguous. Germline CDR1 and CDR2: SNHLY and FYNNEI. The CDR3 length is 13 residues. Trimming removed 2 bases from V and 3 bases from J, with 7 bases in between. The CDR3 nucleotides read TGTGCCAGCAGTGAACGCTCTCACACTGAAGCTTTCTTT. Its protein is CASSERSHTEAFF.

This rearrangement joins TRBV27 to TRBJ2-7; D is unclear. There are 14 residues in the CDR3. Germline V gene data show CDR1 as MNHEY and CDR2 as SMNVEV (reference sequence). Trimming pared 2 bases from V and 3 bases from J, leaving 11 bases between. This CDR3 is CASSLDQKNYEQYF. The CDR3 nucleotides are TGTGCCAGCAGTTTAGACCAGAAGAACTACGAGCAGTACTTC.